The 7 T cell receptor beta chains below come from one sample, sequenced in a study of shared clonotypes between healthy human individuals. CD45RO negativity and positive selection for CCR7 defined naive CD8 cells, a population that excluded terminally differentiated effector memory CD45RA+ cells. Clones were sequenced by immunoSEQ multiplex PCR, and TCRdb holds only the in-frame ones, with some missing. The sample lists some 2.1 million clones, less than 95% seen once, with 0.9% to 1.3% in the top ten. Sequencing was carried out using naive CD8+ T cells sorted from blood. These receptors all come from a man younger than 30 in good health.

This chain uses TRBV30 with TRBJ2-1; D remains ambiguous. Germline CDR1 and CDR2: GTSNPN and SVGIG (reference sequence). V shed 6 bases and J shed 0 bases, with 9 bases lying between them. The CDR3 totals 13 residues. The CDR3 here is CACQVYSYNEQFF. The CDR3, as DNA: TGTGCCTGTCAAGTATACTCCTACAATGAGCAGTTCTTC.

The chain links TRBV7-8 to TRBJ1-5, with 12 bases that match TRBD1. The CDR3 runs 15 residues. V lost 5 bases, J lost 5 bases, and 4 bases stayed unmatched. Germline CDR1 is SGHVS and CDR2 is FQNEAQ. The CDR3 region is CASSPGTGGDQPQHF. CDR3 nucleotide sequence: TGTGCCAGCAGCCCTGGGACAGGGGGCGATCAGCCCCAGCATTTT.

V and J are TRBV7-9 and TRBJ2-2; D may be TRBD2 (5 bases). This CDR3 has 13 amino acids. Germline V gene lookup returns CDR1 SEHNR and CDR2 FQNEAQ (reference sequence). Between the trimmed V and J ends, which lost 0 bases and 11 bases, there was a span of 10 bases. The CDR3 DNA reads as TGTGCCAGCAGCTTAGCCGTTCGGGAAGAGCTGTTTTTT. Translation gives CASSLAVREELFF.

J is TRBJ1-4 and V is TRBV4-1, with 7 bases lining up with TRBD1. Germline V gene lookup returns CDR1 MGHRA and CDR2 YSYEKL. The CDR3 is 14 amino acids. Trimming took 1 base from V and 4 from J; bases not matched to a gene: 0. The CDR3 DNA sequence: TGCGCCAGCAGCCAAGGGGACAGTAATGAAAAACTGTTTTTT. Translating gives CASSQGDSNEKLFF.

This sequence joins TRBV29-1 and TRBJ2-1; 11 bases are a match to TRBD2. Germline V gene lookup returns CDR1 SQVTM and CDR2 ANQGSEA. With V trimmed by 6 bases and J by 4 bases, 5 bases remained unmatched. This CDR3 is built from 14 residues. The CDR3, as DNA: TGCAGCGTCTACGGACTAGCGGGTTACAATGAGCAGTTCTTC. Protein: CSVYGLAGYNEQFF.

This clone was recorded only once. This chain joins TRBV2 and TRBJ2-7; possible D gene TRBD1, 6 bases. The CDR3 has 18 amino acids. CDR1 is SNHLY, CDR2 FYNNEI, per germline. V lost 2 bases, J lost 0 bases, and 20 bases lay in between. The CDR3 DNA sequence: TGTGCCAGCAGTGAACAATCGTCCGGGACATTCCTCTCCTACGAGCAGTACTTC. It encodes CASSEQSSGTFLSYEQYF. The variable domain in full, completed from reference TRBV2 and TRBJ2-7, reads EPEVTQTPSHQVTQMGQEVILRCVPISNHLYFYWYRQILGQKVEFLVSFYNNEISEKSEIFDDQFSVERPDGSNFTLKIRSTKLEDSAMYFCASSEQSSGTFLSYEQYFGPGTRLTVT.

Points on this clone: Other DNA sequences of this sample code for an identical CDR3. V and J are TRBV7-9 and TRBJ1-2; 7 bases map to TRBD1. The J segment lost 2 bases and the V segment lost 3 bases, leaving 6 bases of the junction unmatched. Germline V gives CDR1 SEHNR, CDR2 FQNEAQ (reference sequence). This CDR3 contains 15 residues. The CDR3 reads CASSLGTAANYGYTF. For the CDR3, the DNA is TGTGCCAGCAGCTTGGGGACAGCTGCAAACTATGGCTACACCTTC.